This T cell receptor beta chain was sequenced for a study of T cell changes during pregnancy in multiple sclerosis. The CDR3 has 13 residues. Germline V gene data show CDR1 as MNHEY and CDR2 as SMNVEV (reference sequence). The V end was cut by 5 bases, the J end by 3 bases, with 11 bases between. Repertoires were generated with immunoSEQ multiplex PCR, while TCRdb's copy carries only in-frame clones and drops some. The data contain approximately 60,000 clones, about 87% of them seen just once; the ten biggest clones take up about 5%. This clonotype was obtained from a human donor whose cells served as feeder cells for cultures in a pregnancy study. Sequencing input: peripheral blood from another person, used as feeder cells. The chain recombines TRBV27 with TRBJ2-7; the D gene is possibly TRBD2 (5 bases). CDR3 protein: CASSPRAVYEQYF. For the CDR3, the DNA is TGTGCCAGCAGTCCGAGGGCCGTCTACGAGCAGTACTTC.